This T cell receptor beta chain was identified in a study of blood T cell repertoires in COVID-19. As for the study in general: The origin of the acute and convalescent COVID-19 samples was the United States, Italy and Spain. The cDNA or gDNA used as material had been derived from T cells, B-cell-depleted T cells, or PBMCs.

As originally analysed: Amplification of reference gene primers provided the estimated nucleated cell counts. TCRdb keeps only in-frame clones here, not all; method: immunoSEQ multiplex PCR. V, J and clone size reflect that table, while D and trimming were determined from the DNA. This table holds 100,000 to 150,000 clones, around nine tenths found once. The CDR3 totals 13 residues. Germline CDR1 and CDR2: MNHEY and SMNVEV (reference sequence). V lost 5 bases to trimming and J lost 11 bases, with 16 bases between them. The sequence was collected from a human donor in a cohort sampled during active COVID-19. The sequenced sample consisted of peripheral blood. The gene calls are TRBV27 and TRBJ2-1, with D unclear. CDR3 sequence reads: CASSISDQEKQFF. CDR3 in DNA: TGTGCCAGCAGTATCTCGGATCAGGAAAAGCAGTTCTTC.